This T cell receptor beta chain was captured by sequencing in a study of blood T cell repertoires in COVID-19. In germline, CDR1 is MNHEY, CDR2 SMNVEV (reference sequence). This CDR3 has 12 amino acids. Trimming took 4 bases from V and 7 from J, leaving 10 bases between them. The participants were between roughly 18 and 100 years old and came from fewer than 25 US areas. Method: immunoSEQ multiplex PCR; TCRdb's copy keeps in-frame clones and lacks some. Of about 200,000 clones in the sample, just over 85% are singletons; the top ten hold about 4.1%. The origin of this receptor is a woman aged 40-49 years with acute COVID-19. Sequenced: PBMCs or T cells enriched from blood (not recorded which). The V call is TRBV27, the J call TRBJ1-1; D is unclear. CDR3 protein: CASSSLAREAFF. In nucleotides, the CDR3 is TGTGCCAGCAGTTCCCTGGCACGTGAAGCTTTCTTT.